This TCR beta chain was sequenced for a study of blood T cell repertoires in COVID-19. Study at large: Some COVID-19 samples were acute and others convalescent; all came from the United States, Italy and Spain. PBMCs, B-cell-depleted T cells, or T cells were the source of the cDNA or gDNA that made up the material.

Using immunoSEQ multiplex PCR, the repertoire was profiled, and TCRdb retains in-frame clones only, with some absent. The sample contains 300,000 to 400,000 clones, roughly 90% of which appear only once. V was clipped by 10 bases and J by 1 base; unmatched bases: 7. The CDR3 runs 13 residues. Germline V gene data show CDR1 as MNHEY and CDR2 as SVGEGT. The material sequenced was peripheral blood. The chain employs TRBV6-2 or TRBV6-3 and TRBJ2-7; 7 nucleotides agree with TRBD2. The sequence came from a woman in her 30s with COVID-19, enrolled during active disease. CDR3 sequence reads: CATSGAMSYEQYF. As DNA, the CDR3 is TGTGCCACCAGCGGGGCGATGTCCTACGAGCAGTACTTC.